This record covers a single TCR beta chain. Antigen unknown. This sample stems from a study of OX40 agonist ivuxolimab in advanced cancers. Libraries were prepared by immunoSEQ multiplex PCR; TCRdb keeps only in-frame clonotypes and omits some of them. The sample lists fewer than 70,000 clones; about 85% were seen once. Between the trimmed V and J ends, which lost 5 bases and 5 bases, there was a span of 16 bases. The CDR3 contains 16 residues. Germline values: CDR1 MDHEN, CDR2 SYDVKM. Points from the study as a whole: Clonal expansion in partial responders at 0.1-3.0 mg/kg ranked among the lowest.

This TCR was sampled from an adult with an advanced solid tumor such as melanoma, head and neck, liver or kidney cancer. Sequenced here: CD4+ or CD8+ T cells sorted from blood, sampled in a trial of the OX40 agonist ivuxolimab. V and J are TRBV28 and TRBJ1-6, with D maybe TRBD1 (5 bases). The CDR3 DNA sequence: TGTGCCAGCAGTCCGCCCCATGGGGGGAATAATTCACCCCTCCACTTT. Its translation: CASSPPHGGNNSPLHF.